This is a list of T cell receptor beta chains from one sample in a study of blood T cell repertoires in COVID-19. This table comes from immunoSEQ multiplex PCR, and its TCRdb copy is limited to in-frame clones, with some not included. The data hold 300,000 to 450,000 clones, with roughly 84% observed a single time. Sequencing was carried out using PBMCs or T cells enriched from blood (not recorded which). These receptor sequences come from a woman in her twenties or thirties who had recovered from COVID-19. Both conserved end residues are part of each CDR3. The D gene is left open where the match is weak. Size tells how often a clone was seen (once, few, many) or the class of an expanded clone, and some rows leave it out.

J gene,V gene,clone size,D gene,CDR3 protein,CDR3 DNA
TRBJ2-5,TRBV2,.,.,CASSESSGVQETQYF,TGTGCCAGCAGTGAATCGTCGGGAGTCCAAGAGACCCAGTACTTC
TRBJ1-6,TRBV30,once,TRBD1,CASGGRAVGSPLHF,TGTGCCTCAGGGGGCAGGGCGGTAGGTTCACCCCTCCACTTT
TRBJ2-5,TRBV9,.,TRBD2,CASSVGKAGGAETQYF,TGTGCCAGCAGCGTAGGGAAAGCGGGGGGGGCGGAGACCCAGTACTTC
TRBJ2-1,TRBV5-4,.,.,CASSLVTGYNEQFF,TGTGCCAGCAGCTTGGTTACAGGGTACAATGAGCAGTTCTTC
TRBJ1-2,TRBV6-5,.,.,CASSLGLTDNYGYTF,TGTGCCAGCAGCCTGGGGCTAACCGATAACTATGGCTACACCTTC
TRBJ2-2,TRBV23-1,.,TRBD1,CASSPGTGEFTGELFF,TGCGCCAGCAGCCCCGGGACAGGGGAGTTCACCGGGGAGCTGTTTTTT
TRBJ1-2,TRBV5-6,.,.,CASSPNTGFYGYTF,TGTGCCAGCAGCCCTAATACAGGGTTTTATGGCTACACCTTC
TRBJ2-1,TRBV7-9,.,TRBD1,CASRLTGTGGYNEQFF,TGTGCCAGCAGATTAACCGGGACAGGGGGTTACAATGAGCAGTTCTTC
TRBJ1-2,TRBV2,.,.,CASTAQGPQFYGYTF,TGTGCCAGCACTGCACAGGGTCCCCAATTCTATGGCTACACCTTC
TRBJ2-4,TRBV24-1,.,TRBD1,CATSESGTALAKNIQYF,TGTGCCACCAGTGAATCTGGGACAGCACTAGCCAAAAACATTCAGTACTTC
TRBJ1-1,TRBV10-2,.,.,CASSARQGTEAFF,TGCGCCAGCAGTGCAAGGCAGGGCACTGAAGCTTTCTTT
TRBJ2-7,TRBV27,.,.,CASSLRLGQGPYF,TGTGCCAGCAGTCTACGACTCGGGCAGGGCCCGTACTTC
TRBJ1-2,TRBV6-6,.,TRBD1,CATGTGYGYTF,TGTGCCACCGGGACAGGGTACGGCTACACCTTC
TRBJ2-1,TRBV7-6,.,TRBD2,CASSLSTGLAINEQFF,TGTGCCAGCAGCTTAAGTACGGGACTAGCCATCAATGAGCAGTTCTTC
TRBJ1-3,TRBV21-1,.,.,CASSKVVWRGNTIYF,TGTGCCAGCAGCAAAGTGGTGTGGAGAGGAAACACCATATATTTT
TRBJ2-7,TRBV4-1,.,.,CASSSDQSYEQYF,TGCGCCAGCAGCAGCGACCAATCCTACGAGCAGTACTTC
TRBJ1-5,TRBV5-6,.,.,CASSLQGYGQPQHF,TGTGCCAGCAGCTTACAGGGATATGGACAGCCCCAGCATTTT
TRBJ2-7,TRBV7-8,.,.,CASSLAQGPSYEQYF,TGTGCCAGCAGCTTAGCTCAGGGGCCCTCCTACGAGCAGTACTTC
TRBJ1-1,TRBV7-9,.,TRBD1,CASSLAWTGEKGNTEAFF,TGTGCCAGCAGCTTAGCTTGGACAGGGGAAAAGGGGAACACTGAAGCTTTCTTT
TRBJ2-1,TRBV7-9,.,TRBD1,CASSNQGTVSWHEQFF,TGTGCCAGCAGCAACCAGGGGACAGTCTCTTGGCATGAGCAGTTCTTC
TRBJ1-5,TRBV28,.,.,CASSLRQSYNQPQHF,TGTGCCAGCAGTTTGAGACAGTCCTACAATCAGCCCCAGCATTTT
TRBJ2-2,TRBV2,.,.,CASRQGTGELFF,TGTGCCAGCAGGCAGGGGACCGGGGAGCTGTTTTTT
TRBJ1-6,TRBV5-6,.,TRBD1,CASRLRTGGLAPLHF,TGTGCCAGCAGACTACGGACAGGGGGCTTGGCACCCCTCCACTTT
TRBJ1-6,TRBV7-2,.,.,CASSLADRRPLHF,TGTGCCAGCAGCTTAGCGGACAGAAGACCCCTCCACTTT
TRBJ1-1,TRBV2,once,TRBD1,CASSVQGADGEAFF,TGTGCCAGCAGTGTACAGGGGGCGGATGGTGAAGCTTTCTTT
TRBJ1-3,TRBV6-1,.,.,CASSEEFGAGAGNTIYF,TGTGCCAGCAGTGAAGAATTTGGGGCAGGGGCTGGAAACACCATATATTTT
TRBJ2-1,TRBV30,.,TRBD2,CAWSRASGGSNEQFF,TGTGCCTGGAGTAGGGCGAGCGGGGGTAGCAATGAGCAGTTCTTC
TRBJ2-7,TRBV6-5,.,TRBD1,CASSPDRVSYEQYF,TGTGCCAGCAGTCCGGACAGGGTCTCCTACGAGCAGTACTTC